This T cell receptor (beta chain) was sequenced for a study of shared clonotypes between healthy human individuals. V lost 5 bases and J 6 bases, leaving 9 bases between the germline ends. This CDR3 comprises 13 residues. Germline V CDR1 and CDR2: SGDLS, YYNGEE. Remarks on this clone: Its target is not known.

All donors were Caucasian adults living in Nashville, Tennessee. Overall study results and limits: Sequencing depth was predicted to influence how clonotypes are shared among donors. Compared with clonotypes that all four donors shared, non-shared clonotypes had lower generation probabilities.

Sequencing was at deep level. Clones were sequenced by immunoSEQ multiplex PCR, and TCRdb holds only the in-frame ones, with some missing. In the table there are roughly 2 million clones, 90% to 95% of which are singletons. The V call is TRBV9, the J call TRBJ1-6; tentatively, D is TRBD1 (5 bases). This sequence was found in a man aged 18 to 35 in good health. The specimen sequenced was naive CD4+ T cells sorted from blood. Subset here: CD45RA+ positively selected. The CDR3 is CASSWGTNSPLHF. CDR3 in DNA: TGTGCCAGCAGTTGGGGGACTAATTCACCCCTCCACTTT.